Listed here is a single TCR beta chain. V shed 3 bases and J 8 bases; nucleotides not matched to a gene: 8. CDR3 length: 16 amino acids. Germline V lookup: CDR1 KGHSH, CDR2 LQKENI. This record comes from a study of blood T cell repertoires in COVID-19. In the study overall: Specimens from acute and convalescent COVID-19 originated in the United States, Italy and Spain. The analysed material was cDNA or gDNA that came from T cells, B-cell-depleted T cells, or PBMCs.

In the original analysis: Amplification with reference gene primers provided the estimates of nucleated cell counts. The method was immunoSEQ multiplex PCR; TCRdb's version includes in-frame clones alone and lacks a portion of them. Clonal size and the V and J genes are those of that table, whereas D and trimming came from the DNA. This table has fewer than 200,000 clones, 70% to 90% appearing once. Sequencing was performed on peripheral blood. The sequence was collected from a man aged 55 to 70 who had recovered from COVID-19. The V and J genes are TRBV18 and TRBJ1-5; 12 bases fit TRBD1. CDR3 amino acids: CASSPYRDRGREPQHF. CDR3 nucleotide sequence: TGTGCCAGCTCACCCTATCGGGACAGGGGGCGGGAGCCCCAGCATTTT.